These T cell receptor beta chains were read from a single sample in a study of CD4 T cells in relation to SARS-CoV-2 and coronaviruses. The antigens for these receptors are not known. Measured with immunoSEQ multiplex PCR; TCRdb has only the in-frame clones, and not every one. The repertoire includes more than 9,500 clones, roughly 65% of them detected once, and about 7.9% sits in the top ten. The specimen was CD4+ T cells from PBMCs, cultured in vitro. These receptors all come from a human donor in good health. Each CDR3 is given with its conserved first and last residue. D genes are given only for firm matches. Expanded clones are given a class, and other clones once, few, many or no size at all.

D gene	V gene	CDR3 length	clone size	J gene	CDR3 protein	CDR3 DNA
TRBD2	TRBV7-9	18	few	TRBJ2-1	CASSLAGGTRAIYNEQFF	TGTGCCAGCAGCTTAGCGGGGGGGACTAGGGCCATCTACAATGAGCAGTTCTTC
.	TRBV28	19	once	TRBJ2-6	CASSPDGQEGFSGANVLTF	TGTGCCAGCAGCCCCGATGGTCAGGAGGGGTTTTCTGGGGCCAACGTCCTGACTTTC
TRBD2	TRBV2	14	few	TRBJ2-7	CASRDTSGRSEQYF	TGTGCCAGCAGAGATACTAGCGGGAGGTCCGAGCAGTACTTC
.	TRBV7-9	12	few	TRBJ2-2	CASSLSAGELFF	TGTGCCAGCAGCTTGTCTGCCGGGGAGCTGTTTTTT
.	TRBV6-5	15	.	TRBJ1-1	CASSYSFVRGTEAFF	TGTGCCAGCAGTTACTCGTTCGTCAGGGGTACTGAAGCTTTCTTT
.	TRBV28	15	.	TRBJ1-2	CASSWAGRDNYGYTF	TGTGCCAGCAGTTGGGCGGGGCGAGATAACTATGGCTACACCTTC
.	TRBV3-1/TRBV3-2	15	.	TRBJ2-3	CASSQVVGAPDTQYF	TGTGCCAGCAGCCAAGTGGTGGGGGCACCAGATACGCAGTATTTT
.	TRBV4-1	17	.	TRBJ2-2	CASSQVLQKQNTGELFF	TGCGCCAGCAGCCAAGTTCTGCAGAAACAGAACACCGGGGAGCTGTTTTTT
TRBD1	TRBV24-1	13	.	TRBJ1-2	CATGSPGGHGYTF	TGTGCCACCGGAAGCCCAGGGGGCCATGGCTACACCTTC
.	TRBV10-3	16	.	TRBJ2-1	CAISVSGPDSYNEQFF	TGTGCCATCAGTGTAAGCGGGCCCGACTCCTACAATGAGCAGTTCTTC
TRBD1	TRBV19	13	.	TRBJ2-7	CASSIGQGYEQYF	TGTGCCAGTAGTATCGGACAGGGATACGAGCAGTACTTC
TRBD2	TRBV19	16	.	TRBJ2-1	CASSTLAGGRPNEQFF	TGTGCCAGTAGTACCCTAGCGGGAGGTCGACCTAATGAGCAGTTCTTC
.	TRBV24-1	13	few	TRBJ1-5	CATSDPGSQPQHF	TGTGCCACCAGTGATCCCGGGAGTCAGCCCCAGCATTTT
TRBD1	TRBV6-5	14	few	TRBJ1-1	CASSSGQTNTEAFF	TGTGCCAGCAGCTCGGGACAGACGAACACTGAAGCTTTCTTT
.	TRBV4-1	14	once	TRBJ2-3	CASSPQLGADTQYF	TGCGCCAGCAGCCCCCAGCTCGGCGCAGATACGCAGTATTTT
.	TRBV30	12	.	TRBJ1-2	CACQDGLYGYTF	TGTGCCTGCCAGGACGGCCTCTATGGCTACACCTTC
.	TRBV6-1	15	few	TRBJ1-2	CASSELAMTVYGYTF	TGTGCCAGCAGTGAATTAGCGATGACGGTCTATGGCTACACCTTC
TRBD2	TRBV9	16	.	TRBJ2-3	CASSVGGGGPSDTQYF	TGTGCCAGCAGCGTAGGGGGGGGAGGGCCATCCGATACGCAGTATTTT
.	TRBV9	15	few	TRBJ1-1	CASSLGGGQGREAFF	TGTGCCAGCAGCCTCGGGGGTGGGCAGGGTCGTGAAGCTTTCTTT
TRBD1	TRBV28	15	once	TRBJ2-5	CASSFLRGFEETQYF	TGTGCCAGCAGTTTCCTCAGGGGGTTTGAGGAGACCCAGTACTTC
TRBD2	TRBV28	15	.	TRBJ2-1	CASSSWTSGKNEQFF	TGTGCCAGCAGTTCATGGACTAGCGGGAAGAATGAGCAGTTCTTC
.	TRBV12-3/TRBV12-4	13	.	TRBJ2-2	CASSLGAAGELFF	TGTGCCAGCAGTTTAGGGGCAGCCGGGGAGCTGTTTTTT
.	TRBV12-3/TRBV12-4	12	.	TRBJ1-1	CASRATGRKAFF	TGTGCCAGCAGGGCTACAGGGCGGAAAGCTTTCTTT
.	TRBV30	14	few	TRBJ2-7	CAWSVRGSSYEQYF	TGTGCCTGGAGTGTGCGGGGAAGCTCCTACGAGCAGTACTTC
TRBD2	TRBV5-1	16	few	TRBJ2-7	CASSPGGDSSSYEQYF	TGCGCCAGCAGCCCGGGGGGGGACTCAAGCTCCTACGAGCAGTACTTC
TRBD2	TRBV7-8	17	.	TRBJ2-4	CASSLVWAGGAKNIQYF	TGTGCCAGCAGCTTAGTATGGGCGGGAGGGGCCAAAAACATTCAGTACTTC
.	TRBV28	15	.	TRBJ2-7	CASSVVHTSSYEQYF	TGTGCCAGCAGCGTGGTCCACACCAGCTCCTACGAGCAGTACTTC
TRBD2	TRBV7-9	15	large	TRBJ2-1	CASSLLLAGGNEQFF	TGTGCCAGCAGCTTACTACTAGCGGGAGGGAATGAGCAGTTCTTC